This record covers a single T cell receptor (beta chain). The CDR3 totals 12 residues. Germline V gene sequence: CDR1 SGHNT, CDR2 YYREEE (reference sequence). The germline V and J ends were trimmed by 0 bases and 6 bases, with 5 bases remaining between them. These data originate in a study of control samples from healthy donors and cancer patients. The protocol was immunoSEQ multiplex PCR, while the TCRdb copy is restricted to in-frame clones and leaves out a portion. The sample lists under 65,000 clones, 90% occurring once. The TCR was taken from a woman aged 45-60 years with colorectal cancer. The genes are TRBV5-4 and TRBJ2-3; D uncertain. The sequenced material came from PBMCs. Here the CDR3 DNA reads TGTGCCAGCAGCTTGGTCTCGGATACGCAGTATTTT. This codes for CASSLVSDTQYF.